This entry lists 3 T cell receptor beta chains sequenced from one sample in a study of cytomegalovirus exposure and HLA in healthy donors (dated by TCRdb to the late 2010s). Library preparation employed the immunoSEQ multiplex PCR assay. For the multiplex PCR, a mixture combining 60 forward primers for TCR Vbeta segments and 13 reverse primers for TCR Jbeta segments was used. TCRdb re-hosts the immuneACCESS table, in-frame sequences only. Its copies lack some clones; in the studies checked, an unresolved V gene accounts for under half of them, and the cause for the rest is not known. This sample holds 99,000 or so clones; over 60% were observed only once. Of the sample, about 5.7% is held by the ten largest clones. Sequencing was carried out using PBMCs. The receptors were gathered from a woman in her late teens or twenties in good health and CMV-seropositive.

This rearrangement joins TRBV6-6 to TRBJ1-2, with D perhaps TRBD1 (5 bases). V was cut by 5 bases and J by 10 bases, with 23 bases left in between. Germline CDR1 reads MNHNY; CDR2 reads SVGAGI (reference sequence). The CDR3 covers 15 residues. CDR3 amino acids: CASSTLGTTGSLYTF. The CDR3 DNA reads TGTGCCAGCAGTACCCTCGGGACCACCGGGAGCCTCTACACCTTC.

V gene TRBV11-2 combines with J gene TRBJ2-7, with TRBD2 identical over 11 bases. Germline loops: CDR1 SGHAT, CDR2 FQNNGV. This CDR3 has 15 amino acids. Trimming removed 4 bases from V and 3 bases from J; junction bases left unmatched: 5. This CDR3 is CASSSTSGGRYEQYF. The CDR3, as DNA: TGTGCCAGCAGCTCAACTAGCGGGGGACGCTACGAGCAGTACTTC. Full variable domain (outside the CDR3, taken from reference TRBV11-2 and TRBJ2-7): EAGVAQSPRYKIIEKRQSVAFWCNPISGHATLYWYQQILGQGPKLLIQFQNNGVVDDSQLPKDRFSAERLKGVDSTLKIQPAKLEDSAVYLCASSSTSGGRYEQYFGPGTRLTVT.

The V and J genes are TRBV6-5 and TRBJ1-2; TRBD1 matches at 11 bases. CDR1 MNHEY and CDR2 SVGAGI come from the germline V gene. J was trimmed by 4 bases and V by 7 bases; bases with no gene match: 5. The CDR3 loop spans 14 amino acids. The CDR3 DNA reads TGTGCCAGCACCGGACAGGGGGCCGGCTATGGCTACACCTTC. Translated: CASTGQGAGYGYTF.